This T cell receptor beta chain is drawn from a study of OX40 agonist ivuxolimab in advanced cancers. Study-level results: Among T cells, CD8+ cells averaged more expanded clones than CD4+ cells.

Method: immunoSEQ multiplex PCR; TCRdb's copy keeps in-frame clones and lacks some. The sample contains about 69,000 clones, 85% to 90% of which appear only once. A few counts support this clone. The antigen is undetermined. With 6 bases removed from V and 8 bases from J, the gap between germline ends came to 10 bases. The CDR3 sequence is 11 residues long. Per the germline V gene, CDR1 is MNHEY and CDR2 is SMNVEV (reference sequence). Sequenced material: CD4+ or CD8+ T cells sorted from blood, taken in a trial of the OX40 agonist ivuxolimab. The gene calls are TRBV27 and TRBJ1-1, with D possibly matching TRBD1 (6 bases). The sequence derives from an adult with an advanced solid tumor such as melanoma, head and neck, liver or kidney cancer. The chain's CDR3 is CASRGDREAFF. CDR3 in DNA: TGTGCCAGCAGGGGCGACAGGGAAGCTTTCTTT.